This T cell receptor (beta chain) was retrieved from a study of OX40 agonist ivuxolimab in advanced cancers. Study-wide background: Dose-escalation patients were diagnosed with hepatocellular carcinoma, melanoma, renal cell cancer or head and neck cancer. With a range of roughly 20 to 85, age averaged 60 years, and about 82% were male.

The method was immunoSEQ multiplex PCR; TCRdb's version includes in-frame clones alone and lacks a portion of them. This sample has 28,000 or so clones, with roughly 79% found just once. The receptor was derived from an adult with an advanced solid tumor such as melanoma, head and neck, liver or kidney cancer. The sequencing here drew on CD4+ or CD8+ T cells sorted from blood, taken in a trial of the OX40 agonist ivuxolimab.

The CDR3 DNA reads as TGTGCCAGCAGCTTAACGGGGGGGAGAGAGACCCAGTACTTC. Translation: CASSLTGGRETQYF. The chain has TRBV13 and TRBJ2-5; TRBD2 matches at 8 bases. The CDR3 consists of 14 residues. Trimming removed 2 bases from V and 4 bases from J; junction bases left unmatched: 3. Per germline, CDR1 PRHDT and CDR2 FYEKMQ (reference sequence).